Presented here are 21 T cell receptor beta chains from one specimen sequenced in a study of cytomegalovirus exposure and HLA in healthy donors. A multiplex PCR was run with 60 Vbeta primers and 13 Jbeta primers. Sequencing used immunoSEQ multiplex PCR; TCRdb keeps in-frame clones, though not all of them. The sample shows 100,000 to 150,000 clones, and over 1.5% sits with its ten largest clones. The source material was PBMCs. These receptors were collected from a woman in her 40s in good health and CMV-seropositive.

CDR3 nucleotide sequence: TGTGCCTGGAGCCCCTCGGGCACAGATACGCAGTATTTT. This sequence encodes CAWSPSGTDTQYF. V is TRBV30 and J is TRBJ2-3; the D is unclear. The CDR3 loop spans 13 amino acids. Deletions cut 3 bases from V and 1 base from J, with 8 bases between. Germline V lookup: CDR1 GTSNPN, CDR2 SVGIG (reference sequence).

This chain links TRBV7-2 with TRBJ2-3; 11 bases are shared with TRBD2. The trim removed 3 bases at V and 4 bases at J, leaving 3 bases unmatched. The germline CDR1 and CDR2 sequences are SGHTA and FQGNSA. This CDR3 has 15 residues. The CDR3, as DNA: TGTGCCAGCAGCTTTACTAGCGGGAGAGCAGATACGCAGTATTTT. Translating it yields CASSFTSGRADTQYF.

This chain's CDR3 is CAYSRQETQYF. CDR3 sequence (DNA): TGTGCTTACAGCCGGCAAGAGACCCAGTACTTC. The V gene is TRBV2, the J gene TRBJ2-5; no definite D call. Germline V gene sequence: CDR1 SNHLY, CDR2 FYNNEI. This CDR3 region has 11 residues.

The chain combines TRBV9 with TRBJ2-7; weak D call: TRBD2 (5 bases). Germline lookup yields CDR1 SGDLS and CDR2 YYNGEE. The length of the CDR3 is 11 residues. The ends were cut back, 3 bases at V and 4 bases at J, with 5 bases in the middle. CDR3 loop: CASSAGYEQYF. For the CDR3, the DNA is TGTGCCAGCAGCGCGGGGTACGAGCAGTACTTC.

The V gene is TRBV5-1, the J gene TRBJ1-2; 7 bases are a match to TRBD1. The CDR3 runs 14 residues. Per germline, CDR1 SGHRS and CDR2 YFSETQ. V was pared by 4 bases and J by 0 bases, with 3 bases of the junction left unmatched. The CDR3 DNA reads TGCGCCAGCAGCCCGGGACAGACTAACTATGGCTACACCTTC. This sequence encodes CASSPGQTNYGYTF.

The genes are TRBV19 and TRBJ1-2, with D possibly being TRBD1 (6 bases). CDR1 LNHDA and CDR2 SQIVND come from the germline V gene (reference sequence). The V gene lost 3 bases and the J gene lost 2 bases, with 10 bases spanning the gap. The CDR3 sequence is 14 residues long. CDR3 region: CASSIERGNYGYTF. The CDR3 DNA sequence: TGTGCCAGTAGTATCGAGAGGGGGAACTATGGCTACACCTTC.

The chain recombines TRBV30 with TRBJ2-1; 9 bases line up with TRBD1. After removal of 3 bases from V and 5 bases from J, the junction contained 5 bases not matched to a gene. Germline-derived CDR1 and CDR2 are GTSNPN and SVGIG (reference sequence). This CDR3 contains 14 residues. The CDR3 region has the DNA TGTGCCTGGAGCGGAGGGACAGGGCACAATGAGCAGTTCTTC. It yields the protein CAWSGGTGHNEQFF.

This chain connects TRBV4-2 to TRBJ1-1, with 8 bases aligning to TRBD1. The V and J ends lost 0 bases and 6 bases, in that order; junction bases with no gene match: 3. Germline V gives CDR1 LGHNA, CDR2 YNFKEQ. The CDR3 runs 14 residues. The chain's CDR3 is CASSQDPRGPEAFF. The CDR3 DNA is TGTGCCAGCAGCCAAGACCCCAGGGGGCCTGAAGCTTTCTTT.

This chain connects TRBV15 to TRBJ2-3; 7 bases agree with TRBD1. The CDR3 sequence is 14 residues long. Germline trimming cut 5 bases from V and 5 bases from J; bases unmatched to any gene: 7. Germline V gene sequence: CDR1 LNHNV, CDR2 YYDKDF (reference sequence). Here the CDR3 reads CATSQTGYGDTQYF. As DNA, the CDR3 is TGTGCCACCAGCCAGACAGGGTACGGAGATACGCAGTATTTT. The entire variable domain, with the rest obtained from reference TRBV15 and TRBJ2-3, is as follows: DAMVIQNPRYQVTQFGKPVTLSCSQTLNHNVMYWYQQKSSQAPKLLFHYYDKDFNNEADTPDNFQSRRPNTSFCFLDIRSPGLGDTAMYLCATSQTGYGDTQYFGPGTRLTVL.

The chain uses TRBV6-5 and TRBJ2-7; 7 nucleotides agree with TRBD2. The germline V gene has CDR1 MNHEY and CDR2 SVGAGI. Germline trimming cut 10 bases from V and 2 bases from J; bases unmatched to any gene: 5. CDR3 length equals 12 residues. CDR3 coding DNA: TGTGCCACCCGTCGGGGGGCCTACGAGCAGTACTTC. Protein: CATRRGAYEQYF.

The chain has TRBV6-6 and TRBJ2-3; no firm D call. The CDR3 runs to 12 residues. The germline V gene has CDR1 MNHNY and CDR2 SVGAGI (reference sequence). The V end was cut by 7 bases, the J end by 6 bases, with 11 bases between. CDR3 protein: CASTSVPDTQYF. The CDR3 DNA reads TGTGCCAGCACCTCGGTCCCGGATACGCAGTATTTT.

The gene calls are TRBV5-6 and TRBJ2-7, with D hard to call. V lost 1 base, J lost 3 bases, and 11 bases lay in between. Germline CDR1 is SGHDT and CDR2 is YYEEEE. The CDR3 extends over 14 amino acids. Here the CDR3 DNA reads TGTGCCAGCAGCTTGTATAGCTCACTCTACGAGCAGTACTTC. Its protein is CASSLYSSLYEQYF.

The chain recombines TRBV28 with TRBJ1-4; 8 nucleotides align to TRBD1. The CDR3 totals 15 residues. With V trimmed by 2 bases and J by 7 bases, 6 bases remained unmatched. Germline V gene lookup returns CDR1 MDHEN and CDR2 SYDVKM. CDR3 DNA: TGTGCCAGCAGTTTAAGGACAGGGCGTATTGAAAAACTGTTTTTT. This sequence encodes CASSLRTGRIEKLFF.

The chain is built from TRBV28 and TRBJ2-7; no clear D gene. V lost 2 bases and J 6 bases, leaving 17 bases between the germline ends. This CDR3 spans 15 amino acids. From germline, CDR1 is MDHEN and CDR2 SYDVKM. CDR3 DNA sequence: TGTGCCAGCAGTTTAGCGCGCCCATCGAATGCCGAGCAGTACTTC. This encodes CASSLARPSNAEQYF. The full variable domain, its missing parts supplied by reference TRBV28 and TRBJ2-7, is DVKVTQSSRYLVKRTGEKVFLECVQDMDHENMFWYRQDPGLGLRLIYFSYDVKMKEKGDIPEGYSVSREKKERFSLILESASTNQTSMYLCASSLARPSNAEQYFGPGTRLTVT.

Written as DNA, the CDR3 is TGTGCCAGCAGTTTCTACAGGAATTATGGCTACACCTTC. This encodes CASSFYRNYGYTF. The rearrangement uses TRBV27 and TRBJ1-2, with D perhaps matching TRBD1 (5 bases). CDR3 length: 13 amino acids. V lost 3 bases and J 5 bases, leaving 10 bases between the germline ends. Looked up from germline, CDR1 is MNHEY and CDR2 is SMNVEV (reference sequence).

This chain joins TRBV2 and TRBJ2-1; 10 nucleotides align to TRBD2. CDR3 length: 16 residues. J gave up 9 bases and V 3 bases, and 11 bases lay outside the gene matches. CDR1 is SNHLY and CDR2 is FYNNEI in the germline V gene. In DNA, the CDR3 is TGTGCCAGCAGTGATGATTGGGTAGCGGGAGGAAGTGAGCAGTTCTTC. Its protein product is CASSDDWVAGGSEQFF. Based on the CDR3 plus reference TRBV2 and TRBJ2-1, the full variable domain is EPEVTQTPSHQVTQMGQEVILRCVPISNHLYFYWYRQILGQKVEFLVSFYNNEISEKSEIFDDQFSVERPDGSNFTLKIRSTKLEDSAMYFCASSDDWVAGGSEQFFGPGTRLTVL.

This sequence joins TRBV7-3 and TRBJ2-1; 10 nucleotides agree with TRBD2. Trimming removed 5 bases from V and 9 bases from J; junction bases left unmatched: 13. The CDR3 is 16 amino acids. CDR1 is SGHTA, CDR2 FQGTGA, per germline. The DNA for the CDR3 is TGTGCCAGCAGCCCCTCAAGCAGCGGGAGGGCCGGTGAGCAGTTCTTC. This codes for CASSPSSSGRAGEQFF.

The rearrangement joins TRBV28 to TRBJ2-5, with 8 positions matching TRBD2. V lost 6 bases to trimming and J lost 5 bases; unmatched junction nucleotides: 5. This CDR3 is built from 13 residues. Germline values: CDR1 MDHEN, CDR2 SYDVKM. CDR3 sequence reads: CASSLAGFETQYF. CDR3 DNA sequence: TGTGCCAGCAGCTTAGCGGGATTTGAGACCCAGTACTTC.

This sequence joins TRBV18 and TRBJ2-2, with D perhaps TRBD1 (5 bases). The V and J ends lost 5 bases and 4 bases respectively, with 14 bases between them. CDR1 and CDR2 from the germline V gene are KGHSH and LQKENI. The CDR3 runs 15 residues. Here the CDR3 reads CASSALDSFTGELFF. The CDR3 DNA reads TGTGCCAGCTCAGCCCTTGACAGCTTCACCGGGGAGCTGTTTTTT.

The chain combines TRBV11-3 with TRBJ1-1, with TRBD1 matching over 7 bases. V was clipped by 1 base and J by 5 bases; unmatched bases: 1. The germline V gene has CDR1 SGHNT and CDR2 YENEEA. The CDR3 has 13 amino acids. The CDR3 loop is CASSLVRGTEAFF. The CDR3 nucleotides read TGTGCCAGCAGCTTAGTCAGGGGGACTGAAGCTTTCTTT.

This chain joins TRBV6-1 and TRBJ2-7; 8 bases match TRBD1. The CDR3 spans 16 residues. Germline V gives CDR1 MNHNS, CDR2 SASEGT. The ends lost 4 bases at V and 0 bases at J; junction bases unmatched: 8. The CDR3 reads CASSVTGGTGSYEQYF. CDR3 nucleotide sequence: TGTGCCAGCAGTGTTACAGGGGGAACAGGCTCCTACGAGCAGTACTTC.